The 32 T cell receptor beta chains reported below all come from one sample, sequenced in a study of T cell changes during pregnancy in multiple sclerosis (dated by TCRdb to the late 2010s). The protocol used for the library was the immunoSEQ multiplex PCR assay. Entries here come from immuneACCESS through TCRdb and include only in-frame sequences with V and J called. Some clones fail to appear in such tables; in the studies checked, an unresolved V gene covers under half of the shortfall, and the cause of the remainder is unknown. Present in this sample are roughly 71,000 clones, around 90% of which were seen just once. The top ten hold 1.5% to 2% of the sample. The sequencing here drew on peripheral blood, taken in the first trimester of pregnancy. The receptors derive from a female donor in good health, enrolled as a control in a pregnancy study.

The gene calls are TRBV19 and TRBJ2-1, with 11 bases fitting TRBD2. V lost 1 base, J lost 8 bases, and 16 bases stayed unmatched. In germline, CDR1 is LNHDA, CDR2 SQIVND (reference sequence). The CDR3 contains 19 residues. The CDR3 here is CASSIGLAGGPFPRDEQFF. As DNA, the CDR3 is TGTGCCAGTAGTATAGGATTAGCGGGAGGGCCATTCCCCCGCGATGAGCAGTTCTTC.

This rearrangement joins TRBV19 to TRBJ2-7; D might be TRBD2 (6 bases). The V and J ends lost 4 bases and 6 bases respectively, with 10 bases between them. CDR3 length: 12 amino acids. The germline V gene encodes CDR1 LNHDA and CDR2 SQIVND (reference sequence). This chain's CDR3 is CASSTWDFEQYF. The CDR3, as DNA: TGTGCCAGTAGTACTTGGGACTTCGAGCAGTACTTC. Full variable domain (outside the CDR3, taken from reference TRBV19 and TRBJ2-7): DGGITQSPKYLFRKEGQNVTLSCEQNLNHDAMYWYRQDPGQGLRLIYYSQIVNDFQKGDIAEGYSVSREKKESFPLTVTSAQKNPTAFYLCASSTWDFEQYFGPGTRLTVT.

The rearrangement uses TRBV19 and TRBJ2-1; D is perhaps TRBD1 (6 bases). V was clipped by 6 bases and J by 1 base, with 10 bases between them. The CDR3 totals 14 residues. The germline V gene encodes CDR1 LNHDA and CDR2 SQIVND (reference sequence). The CDR3 region is CASSNRDSYNEQFF. The CDR3 DNA reads TGTGCCAGTAGCAACAGGGATTCCTACAATGAGCAGTTCTTC.

The CDR3, as DNA: TGTGCCAGCAGGGGGCGGGACAGGGGGCTTCGAGTGGGAGAGACCCAGTACTTC. Translating it yields CASRGRDRGLRVGETQYF. The chain joins TRBV7-6 to TRBJ2-5; 12 bases are shared with TRBD1. CDR3 length: 18 residues. V gave up 6 bases and J gave up 4 bases; unmatched junction bases: 15. Germline-derived CDR1 and CDR2 are SGHVS and FNYEAQ.

This chain joins TRBV7-9 and TRBJ1-4; 8 nucleotides agree with TRBD1. The ends lost 1 base at V and 8 bases at J; junction bases unmatched: 9. Germline lookup yields CDR1 SEHNR and CDR2 FQNEAQ (reference sequence). The CDR3 is 16 amino acids. The CDR3 DNA reads TGTGCCAGCAGCTTAGGGGCAGGGGGCCTCGGGGAAAAACTGTTTTTT. The encoded protein is CASSLGAGGLGEKLFF.

The chain carries TRBV11-2 and TRBJ1-1; D not resolved. The CDR3 runs to 15 residues. CDR1 is SGHAT and CDR2 is FQNNGV in the germline V gene. Trimming took off 7 bases at V and 6 bases at J, with 21 bases between the two ends. This CDR3 is CASKTVRGRVAEAFF. In nucleotides, the CDR3 is TGTGCCAGCAAAACCGTGAGAGGGCGCGTGGCTGAAGCTTTCTTT.

V usage is TRBV2 and J usage is TRBJ1-5; D is perhaps TRBD1 (6 bases). The CDR3 extends over 12 amino acids. Germline V CDR1 and CDR2: SNHLY, FYNNEI. Trimming pared 9 bases from V and 4 bases from J, leaving 10 bases between. DNA for the CDR3: TGTGCCAGTAACAGGGTAAATCAGCCCCAGCATTTT. Protein sequence: CASNRVNQPQHF.

V is TRBV28 and J is TRBJ2-1, with 8 bases fitting TRBD2. With V trimmed by 2 bases and J by 6 bases, 6 bases remained unmatched. The CDR3 is made up of 15 amino acids. Per germline, CDR1 MDHEN and CDR2 SYDVKM. The CDR3 DNA reads TGTGCCAGCAGTTTAACGGGAGGGCTCGGCAATGAGCAGTTCTTC. Protein: CASSLTGGLGNEQFF.

The table lists this clone with a count of one. This chain links TRBV28 with TRBJ2-7; 7 nucleotides match TRBD1. V was pared by 2 bases and J by 7 bases, with 8 bases of the junction left unmatched. The CDR3 has 14 residues. CDR1 is MDHEN, CDR2 SYDVKM, per germline. In DNA, the CDR3 is TGTGCCAGCAGTTTACGCGACAGGGCGTTTGAGCAGTACTTC. Its translation is CASSLRDRAFEQYF. The full variable domain, in which reference TRBV28 and TRBJ2-7 provide the parts outside the CDR3, is DVKVTQSSRYLVKRTGEKVFLECVQDMDHENMFWYRQDPGLGLRLIYFSYDVKMKEKGDIPEGYSVSREKKERFSLILESASTNQTSMYLCASSLRDRAFEQYFGPGTRLTVT.

The chain combines TRBV6-1 with TRBJ2-3, with 8 bases identical to TRBD1. Germline CDR1 reads MNHNS; CDR2 reads SASEGT. V was clipped by 3 bases and J by 3 bases; unmatched bases: 2. This CDR3 has 14 residues. In DNA form, the CDR3 reads TGTGCCAGCAGTGACAGGGGGCGGACAGATACGCAGTATTTT. Its protein product is CASSDRGRTDTQYF.

The chain recombines TRBV28 with TRBJ2-1, with a weak D call TRBD1 (6 bases). From germline, CDR1 is MDHEN and CDR2 SYDVKM. Between the trimmed V and J ends, which lost 8 bases and 5 bases, there was a span of 19 bases. CDR3 length equals 15 residues. In DNA, the CDR3 is TGTGCCAGCGGATACAACAGGGCGAGAAACAATGAGCAGTTCTTC. Amino acids: CASGYNRARNNEQFF.

The genes are TRBV25-1 and TRBJ2-1; D uncertain. The CDR3 spans 10 residues. Per germline, CDR1 MGHDK and CDR2 SYGVNS. V lost 6 bases and J lost 6, with 3 bases in between. The CDR3 DNA is TGTGCCAGCAGAGCCAATGAGCAGTTCTTC. It is translated as CASRANEQFF.

The V gene is TRBV27, the J gene TRBJ1-5; D is perhaps TRBD1 (6 bases). CDR3 size: 17 residues. V was cut by 6 bases and J by 3 bases, with 21 bases left in between. From germline, CDR1 is MNHEY and CDR2 SMNVEV (reference sequence). DNA of the CDR3: TGTGCCAGCAGCTCCGGACAGTTACGAGGTGCCAATCAGCCCCAGCATTTT. Its translation is CASSSGQLRGANQPQHF.

The gene calls are TRBV5-1 and TRBJ2-7, with D tentatively TRBD1 (5 bases). There are 16 residues in the CDR3. V lost 0 bases, J lost 1 base, and 14 bases lay in between. CDR1 is SGHRS, CDR2 YFSETQ, per germline. CDR3 nucleotides: TGCGCCAGCAGCTTGGTACCTTCCAGGGCATCCTACGAGCAGTACTTC. Encoded protein: CASSLVPSRASYEQYF.

The genes are TRBV7-8 and TRBJ2-1, with D possibly matching TRBD2 (6 bases). There are 13 residues in the CDR3. Germline lookup yields CDR1 SGHVS and CDR2 FQNEAQ. V was pared by 3 bases and J by 6 bases, with 9 bases between. CDR3 bases: TGTGCCAGCAGCTTCGGAGGGGCCAATGAGCAGTTCTTC. Translating it yields CASSFGGANEQFF.

In regard to this clone: A junction boundary mismatches the germline segment, possibly from a read error. V gene TRBV14 combines with J gene TRBJ1-2; 7 bases are a match to TRBD1. The germline gives CDR1 SGHDN, CDR2 FVKESK. The CDR3 has 14 amino acids. The chain's CDR3 is CASSRDRLAGSRVF. The CDR3 nucleotides are TGTGCCAGCAGCCGGGACAGACTAGCGGGCTCCAGAGTCTTC.

This clone was detected a few times. This chain uses TRBV27 with TRBJ1-2; possibly TRBD1 for D (5 bases). There are 14 residues in the CDR3. Germline CDR1 reads MNHEY; CDR2 reads SMNVEV (reference sequence). V dropped 5 bases and J dropped 7 bases, with 17 bases sitting between them. CDR3 in amino acids: CASSPTRGGGGYTF. The CDR3 region has the DNA TGTGCCAGCAGTCCCACTCGGGGCGGGGGTGGCTACACCTTC.

The rearrangement uses TRBV30 and TRBJ2-3, with 8 bases aligning to TRBD2. This CDR3 is 15 amino acids long. CDR1 is GTSNPN, CDR2 SVGIG, per germline (reference sequence). V trimming: 0 bases; J trimming: 4 bases; junction bases outside the gene matches: 6. The CDR3 sequence is CAWSVRAGVADTQYF. The CDR3 DNA reads as TGTGCCTGGAGTGTACGAGCGGGAGTGGCAGATACGCAGTATTTT.

The chain recombines TRBV2 with TRBJ2-7; D might be TRBD1 (6 bases). CDR1 is SNHLY, CDR2 FYNNEI, per germline. The CDR3 runs to 14 residues. V lost 4 bases to trimming and J lost 2 bases, with 12 bases between them. The CDR3 is CASSGTDLPYEQYF. The CDR3 nucleotides are TGTGCCAGCAGTGGGACAGATCTTCCCTACGAGCAGTACTTC.

A few counts support this clone. V gene TRBV5-6 combines with J gene TRBJ2-3; TRBD2 agrees at 10 bases. This CDR3 is built from 18 residues. Per germline, CDR1 SGHDT and CDR2 YYEEEE. With 3 bases clipped from V and 2 bases from J, the junction kept 12 bases outside the gene matches. Here the CDR3 reads CASSWRLAGALDTDTQYF. The CDR3 DNA sequence: TGTGCCAGCAGCTGGCGCCTAGCGGGGGCCCTAGACACAGATACGCAGTATTTT.

The J gene is TRBJ2-1, the V gene TRBV5-4; D may be TRBD1 (5 bases). V dropped 2 bases and J dropped 5 bases, with 14 bases sitting between them. CDR3 length: 15 amino acids. Germline CDR1 and CDR2: SGHNT and YYREEE (reference sequence). The CDR3 nucleotides read TGTGCCAGCAGCTTTTTAGGGGCGCTGAACAATGAGCAGTTCTTC. Translating gives CASSFLGALNNEQFF.

This rearrangement joins TRBV27 to TRBJ1-5; 11 bases align to TRBD1. With V trimmed by 5 bases and J by 3 bases, 6 bases remained unmatched. Germline loops: CDR1 MNHEY, CDR2 SMNVEV (reference sequence). This CDR3 contains 16 residues. CDR3 region: CASSGGTGGFNQPQHF. For the CDR3, the DNA is TGTGCCAGCAGTGGAGGGACAGGGGGATTCAATCAGCCCCAGCATTTT.

This rearrangement joins TRBV7-2 to TRBJ2-1; a weak D match, TRBD1 (6 bases). Germline CDR1 reads SGHTA; CDR2 reads FQGNSA. This CDR3 region has 16 residues. With 5 bases removed from V and 4 bases from J, the gap between germline ends came to 18 bases. The CDR3, as DNA: TGTGCCAGCAGCGTCGGGACAAGGCTCCTGTACAATGAGCAGTTCTTC. Its translation is CASSVGTRLLYNEQFF. The full variable domain, in which reference TRBV7-2 and TRBJ2-1 provide the parts outside the CDR3, is GAGVSQSPSNKVTEKGKDVELRCDPISGHTALYWYRQSLGQGLEFLIYFQGNSAPDKSGLPSDRFSAERTGGSVSTLTIQRTQQEDSAVYLCASSVGTRLLYNEQFFGPGTRLTVL.

The gene calls are TRBV4-1 and TRBJ2-7; the D gene is possibly TRBD1 (7 bases). The CDR3 covers 14 residues. Between the trimmed V and J ends, which lost 1 base and 5 bases, there was a span of 12 bases. Germline V gene sequence: CDR1 MGHRA, CDR2 YSYEKL. CDR3 in amino acids: CASSQGRGTDEQYF. As DNA, the CDR3 is TGCGCCAGCAGCCAAGGCCGCGGGACAGACGAGCAGTACTTC.

The chain carries TRBV28 and TRBJ1-2, with D possibly TRBD1 on 5 matching bases. The germline V and J ends were trimmed by 3 bases and 3 bases, with 20 bases remaining between them. Germline V gives CDR1 MDHEN, CDR2 SYDVKM. The CDR3 totals 17 residues. The DNA for the CDR3 is TGTGCCAGCAGTTTCACCTGGGGGGGTAGCGGTGACTATGGCTACACCTTC. Translated, it gives CASSFTWGGSGDYGYTF.

The rearrangement links TRBV27 to TRBJ1-2; TRBD1 agrees at 7 bases. V was clipped by 5 bases and J by 6 bases; unmatched bases: 9. The germline V gene encodes CDR1 MNHEY and CDR2 SMNVEV (reference sequence). The CDR3 runs 14 residues. CDR3 DNA: TGTGCCAGCAGTCCCCTGGCAGGGGGAAATGGCTACACCTTC. It translates to CASSPLAGGNGYTF.

The sample holds one count of this clone. This sequence joins TRBV10-1 and TRBJ2-5; 10 bases agree with TRBD1. Germline V lookup: CDR1 WNHNN, CDR2 SYGVQD (reference sequence). This CDR3 comprises 18 residues. Trimming removed 6 bases from V and 1 base from J; junction bases left unmatched: 14. CDR3 bases: TGCGCCAGCAGGTTGACAGGGGGCTCTCAATCCCTCCAAGAGACCCAGTACTTC. Its translation: CASRLTGGSQSLQETQYF.

Only one count was recorded for this clone. This chain connects TRBV9 to TRBJ2-1; 7 bases map to TRBD2. J lost 3 bases, V lost 3 bases, and 9 bases had no gene match. The CDR3 has 16 residues. CDR1 is SGDLS, CDR2 YYNGEE, per germline. The DNA of the CDR3 is TGTGCCAGCAGCGCCCCCTGGCGGGAGCTCTACAATGAGCAGTTCTTC. Its protein is CASSAPWRELYNEQFF.

This clone was seen once. This rearrangement joins TRBV7-7 to TRBJ2-7, with 11 nucleotides matching TRBD1. After removal of 3 bases from V and 1 base from J, the junction contained 17 bases not matched to a gene. The CDR3 is 20 residues long. Germline loops: CDR1 SSHAT, CDR2 FNYEAQ (reference sequence). The CDR3 loop reads CASSFPGPDRGPGISYEQYF. The CDR3 DNA sequence: TGTGCCAGCAGCTTCCCGGGCCCGGACAGGGGGCCGGGGATTTCCTACGAGCAGTACTTC.

J is TRBJ1-1 and V is TRBV28, with D hard to call. CDR3 length: 13 amino acids. The V end was cut by 5 bases, the J end by 8 bases, with 15 bases between. Germline-derived CDR1 and CDR2 are MDHEN and SYDVKM. The CDR3 sequence is CASSPTQRHEAFF. The CDR3 coding sequence is TGTGCCAGCAGTCCCACCCAGAGACACGAAGCTTTCTTT.

This clone appeared a single time. The rearrangement links TRBV5-6 to TRBJ2-7; D is perhaps TRBD1 (6 bases). V dropped 5 bases and J dropped 3 bases, with 18 bases sitting between them. The CDR3 runs 15 residues. Germline V gene sequence: CDR1 SGHDT, CDR2 YYEEEE. In DNA form, the CDR3 reads TGTGCCAGCAGTTTTCCGGGACAAGGATACTACGAGCAGTACTTC. As protein: CASSFPGQGYYEQYF.

V is TRBV2 and J is TRBJ1-5; TRBD1 matches at 7 bases. The length of the CDR3 is 13 residues. Germline V gene data show CDR1 as SNHLY and CDR2 as FYNNEI. V trimming: 5 bases; J trimming: 6 bases; junction bases outside the gene matches: 4. CDR3 in DNA: TGTGCCAGCAGTCCAGGGGGTGGTCAGCCCCAGCATTTT. This codes for CASSPGGGQPQHF. The entire variable domain, with the rest obtained from reference TRBV2 and TRBJ1-5, is as follows: EPEVTQTPSHQVTQMGQEVILRCVPISNHLYFYWYRQILGQKVEFLVSFYNNEISEKSEIFDDQFSVERPDGSNFTLKIRSTKLEDSAMYFCASSPGGGQPQHFGDGTRLSIL.